Listed below are T cell receptor beta chains from one sample, sequenced in a study of blood T cell repertoires in COVID-19. Clones were sequenced by immunoSEQ multiplex PCR, and TCRdb holds only the in-frame ones, with some missing. The table includes 90,000 to 120,000 clones, about three quarters detected once. The sample was peripheral blood. All receptors come from a man aged 65 to 85 with acute or convalescent COVID-19. CDR3s include the opening cysteine and the closing phenylalanine or tryptophan. Fields, in order: J gene, D gene, clone size, V gene, CDR3 protein, CDR3 DNA. A D gene is named only where the DNA matches it firmly. The size field is filled for only some rows; it gives once, few, many or a size class.

>TRBJ2-5|NA|once|TRBV18
CASSPGQGGETQYF
TGTGCCAGCTCACCGGGGCAGGGAGGAGAGACCCAGTACTTC
>TRBJ2-3|TRBD1|NA|TRBV19
CASSSGQGTDTQYF
TGTGCCAGTAGTAGTGGACAGGGCACAGATACGCAGTATTTT
>TRBJ1-6|NA|NA|TRBV7-9
CASSLERSPLHF
TGTGCCAGCAGCTTAGAGAGATCACCCCTCCACTTT
>TRBJ1-2|TRBD1|NA|TRBV5-1
CASSAGGGYTF
TGCGCCAGCTCGGCAGGGGGAGGCTACACCTTC
>TRBJ1-5|NA|few|TRBV9
CASSVVVGGGNQPQHF
TGTGCCAGCAGCGTAGTAGTGGGGGGGGGCAATCAGCCCCAGCATTTT
>TRBJ1-3|TRBD1|NA|TRBV2
CASGTVGNTIYF
TGTGCCAGCGGGACAGTCGGAAACACCATATATTTT
>TRBJ2-1|TRBD2|NA|TRBV12-5
CASGPPGRGHYNEQFF
TGTGCTAGTGGTCCACCGGGGAGGGGCCACTACAATGAGCAGTTCTTC
>TRBJ2-2|TRBD1|few|TRBV3-1/TRBV3-2
CASSHKTGGVDAGELFF
TGTGCCAGCAGCCATAAGACAGGGGGCGTTGACGCCGGGGAGCTGTTTTTT
>TRBJ2-5|NA|NA|TRBV6-5
CASLNLPALYF
TGTGCCAGCCTAAACCTTCCCGCACTGTACTTC
>TRBJ1-4|TRBD1|NA|TRBV5-1
CASSLVGQGSQGQEKLFF
TGCGCCAGCAGCTTGGTGGGACAGGGGAGTCAAGGACAGGAAAAACTGTTTTTT
>TRBJ2-1|TRBD1|once|TRBV4-3
CASSQDSLRQGRNEQFF
TGCGCCAGCAGCCAAGATTCTCTGCGACAGGGTAGAAATGAGCAGTTCTTC
>TRBJ1-1|NA|once|TRBV5-1
CASSLDRNTEAFF
TGCGCCAGCAGCTTGGACAGGAACACTGAAGCTTTCTTT
>TRBJ2-2|TRBD2|few|TRBV27
CASRSGGAGTGELFF
TGTGCCAGCAGAAGCGGGGGGGCGGGCACCGGGGAGCTGTTTTTT
>TRBJ1-1|TRBD1|NA|TRBV12-5
CASGLEQTGYYTEAFF
TGTGCTAGTGGTTTGGAACAGACAGGGTACTATACTGAAGCTTTCTTT
>TRBJ2-1|TRBD1|NA|TRBV19
CASSITGTGDEQFF
TGTGCCAGTAGTATTACAGGTACAGGGGATGAGCAGTTCTTC
>TRBJ1-1|NA|NA|TRBV2
CASSVQENTEAFF
TGTGCCAGCAGCGTTCAGGAGAACACTGAAGCTTTCTTT
>TRBJ1-1|NA|NA|TRBV18
CASYQEGYEAFF
TGTGCCAGCTACCAGGAAGGATATGAAGCTTTCTTT
>TRBJ1-2|TRBD1|NA|TRBV6-5
CASTTTGSGYTF
TGTGCCAGCACTACGACAGGGTCTGGCTACACCTTC
>TRBJ1-1|NA|NA|TRBV9
CASSVGQRNTEAFF
TGTGCCAGCAGCGTAGGACAGAGGAACACTGAAGCTTTCTTT
>TRBJ1-1|NA|NA|TRBV13
CASSLEPSGTEAFF
TGTGCCAGCAGCTTAGAACCCTCGGGCACTGAAGCTTTCTTT
>TRBJ2-1|TRBD2|NA|TRBV5-5
CASSLEGAGYNEQFF
TGTGCCAGCAGCTTGGAGGGAGCGGGGTACAATGAGCAGTTCTTC
>TRBJ2-2|NA|NA|TRBV5-6
CASSLRRQGGVGELFF
TGTGCCAGCAGCTTGCGTCGGCAGGGAGGAGTCGGGGAGCTGTTTTTT
>TRBJ2-1|NA|NA|TRBV19
CASTVDSSGYNEQFF
TGTGCCAGTACCGTGGACTCCTCGGGGTACAATGAGCAGTTCTTC
>TRBJ2-5|TRBD2|NA|TRBV28
CASSSPPGGGETQYF
TGTGCCAGCAGTTCCCCACCGGGGGGGGGAGAGACCCAGTACTTC
>TRBJ1-2|TRBD1|once|TRBV6-2/TRBV6-3
CASSSPAIPGQPVWGYTF
TGTGCCAGCAGTTCTCCAGCAATTCCGGGACAGCCTGTGTGGGGCTACACCTTC
>TRBJ1-6|TRBD1|NA|TRBV3-1/TRBV3-2
CASSHRDRANSPLHF
TGTGCCAGCAGCCACCGGGACAGGGCTAATTCACCCCTCCACTTT
>TRBJ2-5|TRBD1|NA|TRBV18
CASSSYRGETQYF
TGTGCCAGCTCATCATACAGGGGCGAGACCCAGTACTTC
>TRBJ2-1|TRBD1|NA|TRBV7-9
CAGQGGSYNEQFF
TGTGCCGGACAGGGAGGCTCCTACAATGAGCAGTTCTTC
>TRBJ1-5|NA|NA|TRBV19
CASKSRRHEPQHF
TGTGCCAGTAAGTCCCGGCGGCATGAGCCCCAGCATTTT
>TRBJ1-6|NA|NA|TRBV19
CASRFMAGNNSPLHF
TGTGCCAGTAGATTCATGGCGGGAAATAATTCACCCCTCCACTTT
>TRBJ2-3|TRBD2|NA|TRBV5-1
CASSLELAGGTDTQYF
TGCGCCAGCAGCTTGGAACTAGCGGGGGGCACAGATACGCAGTATTTT
>TRBJ2-5|NA|NA|TRBV5-4
CASSLGGPPGQETQYF
TGTGCCAGCAGCTTGGGAGGCCCCCCGGGGCAAGAGACCCAGTACTTC
>TRBJ1-2|TRBD1|NA|TRBV12-5
CASGPPGIGQGADSNYGYTF
TGTGCTAGTGGTCCACCCGGTATTGGACAGGGAGCTGATTCTAACTATGGCTACACCTTC
>TRBJ2-2|TRBD2|NA|TRBV2
CASSWTSGGETGELFF
TGTGCCAGCAGTTGGACTAGCGGGGGGGAGACCGGGGAGCTGTTTTTT
>TRBJ2-3|TRBD2|NA|TRBV2
CASSGPAGGIRRPTSTDTQYF
TGTGCCAGCAGTGGACCAGCGGGGGGGATCCGGCGCCCGACTAGCACAGATACGCAGTATTTT
>TRBJ2-1|NA|NA|TRBV1
CTSSQDFPGASGGTYNEQFF
TGCACCAGCAGCCAAGACTTTCCCGGGGCTAGCGGGGGTACCTACAATGAGCAGTTCTTC
>TRBJ2-3|TRBD2|NA|TRBV6-5
CASRALAVDTQYF
TGTGCCAGCAGGGCACTAGCGGTAGATACGCAGTATTTT
>TRBJ2-2|NA|NA|TRBV19
CASSKAGANTGELFF
TGTGCCAGTAGTAAGGCAGGGGCGAACACCGGGGAGCTGTTTTTT
>TRBJ2-5|NA|NA|TRBV19
CASSPSQAGQETQYF
TGTGCCAGTAGTCCCTCCCAGGCAGGGCAAGAGACCCAGTACTTC
>TRBJ2-5|NA|NA|TRBV19
CASSNRESETQYF
TGTGCCAGTAGTAACAGGGAATCGGAGACCCAGTACTTC
>TRBJ1-4|NA|NA|TRBV19
CASSHRGHNEKLFF
TGTGCCAGTAGTCACCGGGGTCACAATGAAAAACTGTTTTTT
>TRBJ1-4|NA|NA|TRBV19
CASRSRAGEKLFF
TGTGCCAGTAGGAGCAGGGCCGGCGAAAAACTGTTTTTT
>TRBJ1-2|TRBD1|NA|TRBV18
CASSPQDRDYGYTF
TGTGCCAGCTCACCACAAGACAGGGACTATGGCTACACCTTC
>TRBJ1-1|NA|NA|TRBV5-1
CASSLRHTNTEAFF
TGCGCCAGCAGCTTGCGCCACACGAACACTGAAGCTTTCTTT